Below are 32 T cell receptor beta chains sequenced from a single sample in a study of radiation and T cells in renal cell carcinoma. The table came from immunoSEQ multiplex PCR; TCRdb's copy has only in-frame clones and leaves some out. The data contain 130,000 or so clones, around four fifths of them seen just once; the ten biggest clones take up 20% to 25%. The time point is: baseline pretreatment blood. The treatment here: 15 Gy SBRT to primary tumor, nephrectomy 4 weeks later. This specimen consisted of blood, obtained from a patient whose treatment included radiotherapy and nephrectomy. These receptors were obtained from a woman between 45 and 60 years old with renal cell carcinoma.

This sequence joins TRBV11-2 and TRBJ2-5; possibly TRBD2 for D (6 bases). Per germline, CDR1 SGHAT and CDR2 FQNNGV. Trimming cost V 5 bases and J 3 bases, with 16 bases left between them. The CDR3 has 15 residues. DNA of the CDR3: TGTGCCAGCAGCATTGGGAGGCCCGGAGAAGAGACCCAGTACTTC. This gives the protein CASSIGRPGEETQYF.

DNA of the CDR3: TGTGCCAGCAGTCCGCCTAACCCGGGACAGGGGGCCGAGCAGTACTTC. Its protein is CASSPPNPGQGAEQYF. The chain uses TRBV6-6 and TRBJ2-7; TRBD1 matches at 12 bases. CDR3 size: 16 residues. Losses at the gene ends were 5 bases for V and 6 bases for J; bases not matched to a gene: 11. Per germline, CDR1 MNHNY and CDR2 SVGAGI (reference sequence).

The chain uses TRBV9 and TRBJ2-7; possibly TRBD1 or TRBD2 for D (5 bases each). CDR1 is SGDLS, CDR2 YYNGEE, per germline. The CDR3 loop spans 14 amino acids. The ends were cut back, 0 bases at V and 4 bases at J, with 11 bases in the middle. The chain's CDR3 is CASSVAEGNYEQYF. The CDR3 nucleotides read TGTGCCAGCAGCGTAGCTGAGGGGAATTACGAGCAGTACTTC.

The V and J genes are TRBV6-5 and TRBJ2-5; D uncertain. The germline V and J ends were trimmed by 11 bases and 5 bases, with 18 bases remaining between them. The CDR3 extends over 13 amino acids. The germline gives CDR1 MNHEY, CDR2 SVGAGI. The CDR3 here is CASQKERFETQYF. In DNA, the CDR3 is TGTGCCTCCCAGAAGGAGCGCTTTGAGACCCAGTACTTC.

The chain carries TRBV10-3 and TRBJ2-3; the D gene is possibly TRBD2 (6 bases). CDR3 length equals 15 residues. Deletions cut 6 bases from V and 0 bases from J, with 13 bases between. The germline gives CDR1 ENHRY, CDR2 SYGVKD. CDR3 region: CAISLSGASTDTQYF. CDR3 nucleotides: TGTGCCATCAGCCTTAGCGGAGCGAGCACAGATACGCAGTATTTT.

This chain connects TRBV4-2 to TRBJ1-2; D ambiguous. The germline gives CDR1 LGHNA, CDR2 YNFKEQ. V shed 1 base and J shed 7 bases, with 13 bases lying between them. The CDR3 contains 14 residues. Written as DNA, the CDR3 is TGTGCCAGCAGCCAAGTAAAGGATTCGAGTGGCTACACCTTC. It specifies CASSQVKDSSGYTF.

This clone was counted once. The V and J genes are TRBV6-1 and TRBJ1-1; a weak D match, TRBD1 (6 bases). CDR3 length equals 15 residues. The V gene's germline CDR1 is MNHNS and CDR2 SASEGT. The germline V and J ends were trimmed by 5 bases and 3 bases, with 16 bases remaining between them. The CDR3 DNA reads as TGTGCCAGCAGTCGGACCGGGGGGCTCGACACTGAAGCTTTCTTT. It translates to CASSRTGGLDTEAFF.

The chain links TRBV6-5 to TRBJ2-6; perhaps D is TRBD1 or TRBD2 (5 bases each). V gave up 2 bases and J gave up 2 bases, with 7 bases separating them. Germline V gene lookup returns CDR1 MNHEY and CDR2 SVGAGI. This CDR3 is built from 15 residues. CDR3 nucleotide sequence: TGTGCCAGCAGTTACGGGGGTACTGGGGCCAACGTCCTGACTTTC. It is translated as CASSYGGTGANVLTF.

This clone was recorded only once. The chain has TRBV19 and TRBJ1-4; D gene unclear. The germline V gene has CDR1 LNHDA and CDR2 SQIVND (reference sequence). This CDR3 has 14 residues. Deletions cut 7 bases from V and 7 bases from J, with 16 bases between. The CDR3 is CASNTRGGSEKLFF. CDR3 coding DNA: TGTGCCAGTAACACCCGTGGCGGTAGTGAAAAACTGTTTTTT.

The chain couples TRBV9 to TRBJ2-5, with D maybe TRBD1 (5 bases). Germline V gene data show CDR1 as SGDLS and CDR2 as YYNGEE. The CDR3 spans 15 residues. V gave up 3 bases and J gave up 0 bases, with 12 bases separating them. The CDR3: CASSAFQGNQETQYF. The CDR3 nucleotides are TGTGCCAGCAGCGCTTTCCAGGGTAACCAAGAGACCCAGTACTTC.

J is TRBJ1-2 and V is TRBV6-5; weak D call: TRBD1 (6 bases). The CDR3 consists of 14 residues. The V end lost 2 bases, the J end lost 8 bases, and 15 bases lay between the germline ends. The germline V gene has CDR1 MNHEY and CDR2 SVGAGI. CDR3 region: CASSYLLDSEGYTF. CDR3 nucleotides: TGTGCCAGCAGTTACCTCCTGGACAGTGAGGGCTACACCTTC.

V is TRBV7-8 and J is TRBJ1-5; no clear D. The CDR3 is made up of 15 amino acids. Trimming removed 3 bases from V and 6 bases from J, with 15 bases in between. Germline CDR1 reads SGHVS; CDR2 reads FQNEAQ. The CDR3 sequence is CASSFIAGAGQPQHF. Written as DNA, the CDR3 is TGTGCCAGCAGCTTTATTGCAGGCGCCGGTCAGCCCCAGCATTTT.

The chain carries TRBV9 and TRBJ2-3, with 10 bases matching TRBD1. The CDR3 is 16 residues long. Germline V lookup: CDR1 SGDLS, CDR2 YYNGEE. Trimming at V came to 4 bases and at J to 4 bases, leaving 9 bases not matched to a gene. CDR3 nucleotides: TGTGCCAGCAGCCTTACCGGGACAGGGGACGCAGATACGCAGTATTTT. Translation: CASSLTGTGDADTQYF.

This clone was found once. The gene calls are TRBV5-8 and TRBJ1-5; D gene unclear. The V gene lost 4 bases and the J gene lost 2 bases, with 10 bases spanning the gap. CDR3 length equals 14 residues. CDR1 and CDR2 from the germline V gene are SGHTS and YDEGEE. The chain's CDR3 is CASSITDGNQPQHF. CDR3 sequence (DNA): TGTGCCAGCAGCATCACCGATGGCAATCAGCCCCAGCATTTT.

The chain recombines TRBV20-1 with TRBJ2-7; perhaps D is TRBD1 or TRBD2 (5 bases each). The CDR3 contains 10 residues. Germline loops: CDR1 DFQATT, CDR2 SNEGSKA (reference sequence). Between the trimmed V and J ends, which lost 6 bases and 13 bases, there was a span of 16 bases. CDR3 nucleotide sequence: TGCAGTGCAACAGAGGGGACCACATACTTC. It codes for CSATEGTTYF.

The CDR3 here is CASSLLPPTPGNTGELFF. For the CDR3, the DNA is TGTGCCAGCAGCTTACTCCCGCCGACCCCCGGAAACACCGGGGAGCTGTTTTTT. The rearrangement joins TRBV7-2 to TRBJ2-2; D gene unclear. V lost 2 bases to trimming and J lost 2 bases, with 18 bases between them. CDR3 length equals 18 residues. In germline, CDR1 is SGHTA, CDR2 FQGNSA.

This clone occurred a few times. The CDR3 region has the DNA TGTGCCAGCAGCCAAGTGGGTTTTGAAAAACTGTTTTTT. It translates to CASSQVGFEKLFF. The gene calls are TRBV14 and TRBJ1-4; D is ambiguous. This CDR3 has 13 amino acids. Germline loops: CDR1 SGHDN, CDR2 FVKESK. Trimming shortened V by 1 base and J by 7 bases, and 7 bases separated the two germline ends.

This clone was observed a handful of times. The genes are TRBV19 and TRBJ1-2; 10 nucleotides align to TRBD1. The CDR3 has 14 residues. Per germline, CDR1 LNHDA and CDR2 SQIVND (reference sequence). V trimming: 5 bases; J trimming: 5 bases; junction bases outside the gene matches: 5. The DNA of the CDR3 is TGTGCCAGTAGTCTGGACAGGGGGAAGTATGGCTACACCTTC. It specifies CASSLDRGKYGYTF.

The V call is TRBV4-3, the J call TRBJ2-1, with D maybe TRBD2 (6 bases). The CDR3 is 14 amino acids. Germline assignment: CDR1 LGHNA and CDR2 YSLEER. V lost 0 bases and J lost 9, with 12 bases in between. DNA for the CDR3: TGCGCCAGCAGCCAAGATTCCGGAGGGGCTGAGCAGTTCTTC. Its translation is CASSQDSGGAEQFF.

V is TRBV7-2 and J is TRBJ1-2; tentatively, D is TRBD1 (6 bases). The CDR3 covers 15 residues. With 5 bases removed from V and 6 bases from J, the gap between germline ends came to 19 bases. Looked up from germline, CDR1 is SGHTA and CDR2 is FQGNSA. The CDR3 DNA reads TGTGCCAGCAGCCCTACGGGGGGCGAGTTCCATGGCTACACCTTC. Encoded protein: CASSPTGGEFHGYTF.

V and J are TRBV5-4 and TRBJ1-2, with 8 bases identical to TRBD1. Losses at the gene ends were 0 bases for V and 0 bases for J; bases not matched to a gene: 4. Germline lookup yields CDR1 SGHNT and CDR2 YYREEE (reference sequence). The CDR3 consists of 16 residues. CDR3 in DNA: TGTGCCAGCAGCTTGGACAGGGGGAGTTCTAACTATGGCTACACCTTC. Translation: CASSLDRGSSNYGYTF.

The chain links TRBV28 to TRBJ2-1; unclear D gene. CDR1 is MDHEN and CDR2 is SYDVKM in the germline V gene. CDR3 length: 13 residues. Trimming removed 2 bases at V and 7 bases at J, with 9 bases between. CDR3 DNA: TGTGCCAGCAGTTTAGGGCCGGTGAATGAGCAGTTCTTC. As protein: CASSLGPVNEQFF. The full variable domain, its missing parts supplied by reference TRBV28 and TRBJ2-1, is DVKVTQSSRYLVKRTGEKVFLECVQDMDHENMFWYRQDPGLGLRLIYFSYDVKMKEKGDIPEGYSVSREKKERFSLILESASTNQTSMYLCASSLGPVNEQFFGPGTRLTVL.

V is TRBV5-4 and J is TRBJ1-2, with D perhaps TRBD1 (6 bases). V was clipped by 4 bases and J by 4 bases, with 20 bases between them. Germline V CDR1 and CDR2: SGHNT, YYREEE (reference sequence). There are 16 residues in the CDR3. CDR3 nucleotides: TGTGCCAGCAGCCAAATCACAGGGTCACCTAGCTATGGCTACACCTTC. This gives the protein CASSQITGSPSYGYTF.

This clone was seen more than once but under ten times. This chain uses TRBV5-4 with TRBJ2-7, with 14 bases fitting TRBD2. In germline, CDR1 is SGHNT, CDR2 YYREEE (reference sequence). V trimming: 5 bases; J trimming: 6 bases; junction bases outside the gene matches: 10. CDR3 length equals 16 residues. The CDR3 protein is CASSPGLAGANVEQYF. CDR3 nucleotides: TGTGCCAGCAGTCCGGGACTAGCGGGAGCGAACGTCGAGCAGTACTTC.

This clone appeared once. The CDR3 bases are TGCGCCAGCAGCTCATCCGGGAGACAAGAGACCCAGTACTTC. As protein: CASSSSGRQETQYF. This chain connects TRBV5-1 to TRBJ2-5; a possible D gene is TRBD2 (6 bases). The CDR3 covers 14 residues. The V gene's germline CDR1 is SGHRS and CDR2 YFSETQ. V lost 3 bases, J lost 2 bases, and 11 bases lay in between.

The genes are TRBV5-1 and TRBJ1-1; D remains ambiguous. The germline V gene has CDR1 SGHRS and CDR2 YFSETQ. The CDR3 runs to 14 residues. V dropped 2 bases and J dropped 1 base, with 9 bases sitting between them. CDR3 region: CASSLVPRNTEAFF. CDR3 coding DNA: TGCGCCAGCAGCTTAGTCCCGAGGAACACTGAAGCTTTCTTT.

The chain carries TRBV4-2 and TRBJ1-1, with D possibly matching TRBD1 (5 bases). Trimming took off 1 base at V and 0 bases at J, with 9 bases between the two ends. CDR3 length: 15 amino acids. The V gene's germline CDR1 is LGHNA and CDR2 YNFKEQ. The CDR3 DNA follows: TGTGCCAGCAGCCAAGGGAGGGGTATGAACACTGAAGCTTTCTTT. It yields the protein CASSQGRGMNTEAFF.

The chain employs TRBV9 and TRBJ2-5, with D maybe TRBD2 (6 bases). V gave up 2 bases and J gave up 5 bases, with 7 bases separating them. Germline V gives CDR1 SGDLS, CDR2 YYNGEE. The CDR3 contains 12 residues. The CDR3 coding sequence is TGTGCCAGCAGCGTCCGGGGGGAGACCCAGTACTTC. It yields the protein CASSVRGETQYF.

The V and J genes are TRBV18 and TRBJ2-3; 10 bases match TRBD2. The germline V gene encodes CDR1 KGHSH and CDR2 LQKENI. The J segment lost 6 bases and the V segment lost 3 bases, leaving 9 bases of the junction unmatched. This CDR3 contains 16 residues. The CDR3 DNA is TGTGCCAGCTCACCGGCTAGCGGGGGACCCCGGGATACGCAGTATTTT. Translation gives CASSPASGGPRDTQYF. Supplemented by reference TRBV18 and TRBJ2-3, the full variable domain reads NAGVMQNPRHLVRRRGQEARLRCSPMKGHSHVYWYRQLPEEGLKFMVYLQKENIIDESGMPKERFSAEFPKEGPSILRIQQVVRGDSAAYFCASSPASGGPRDTQYFGPGTRLTVL.

The table lists this clone with a count of one. This chain links TRBV7-9 with TRBJ2-5; no clear D gene. There are 15 residues in the CDR3. Trimming shortened V by 1 base and J by 1 base, and 10 bases separated the two germline ends. Germline V gene lookup returns CDR1 SEHNR and CDR2 FQNEAQ (reference sequence). CDR3: CASSLVGRIQETQYF. The CDR3 DNA sequence: TGTGCCAGCAGCTTAGTGGGCAGGATCCAAGAGACCCAGTACTTC.

A word on this clone: A read error may account for a junction end that differs from germline. V gene TRBV6-4 combines with J gene TRBJ2-5; the D is unclear. CDR3 length: 12 amino acids. CDR1 is MRHNA, CDR2 SNTAGT, per germline. CDR3 nucleotides: TGTGCCATCAGTGAGGTTCAAGAGACCCAGTACTTC. Translation: CAISEVQETQYF.

V usage is TRBV5-4 and J usage is TRBJ1-2; D is unresolved. The CDR3 has 14 residues. CDR1 and CDR2 from the germline V gene are SGHNT and YYREEE (reference sequence). Trimming pared 0 bases from V and 0 bases from J, leaving 6 bases between. The CDR3 nucleotides are TGTGCCAGCAGCTTGGCCCGTACTAACTATGGCTACACCTTC. Protein sequence: CASSLARTNYGYTF.